The T cell receptor (beta chain) described here comes from a study of blood T cell repertoires in COVID-19. In the study overall: The analysed material was cDNA or gDNA that came from T cells, B-cell-depleted T cells, or PBMCs.

Researchers sorted participants into cohorts using their self-reported clinical history. The recovered donors of Cohort 3 showed two negative PCRs, clearance, or symptom resolution. Between the trimmed V and J ends, which lost 7 bases and 1 base, there was a span of 13 bases. CDR1 MNHEY and CDR2 SVGAGI come from the germline V gene. This CDR3 has 14 residues. Original handling: From reference gene primer amplification, estimates of nucleated cell counts were derived. Clones were read by immunoSEQ multiplex PCR, and TCRdb kept only the in-frame ones, dropping some. V and J calls and clone size are copied from that table; D and trimming were computed from the DNA. Here the sample spans 330,000 or so clones, about 90% being singletons.

The chain has TRBV6-5 and TRBJ1-1; a possible D gene is TRBD1 (5 bases). The specimen sequenced was PBMCs or T cells enriched from blood (not recorded which). The TCR was taken from a woman in her 30s who had recovered from COVID-19. CDR3 protein: CASIPRGGNTEAFF. The CDR3 DNA reads TGTGCCAGCATCCCCCGGGGGGGGAACACTGAAGCTTTCTTT.